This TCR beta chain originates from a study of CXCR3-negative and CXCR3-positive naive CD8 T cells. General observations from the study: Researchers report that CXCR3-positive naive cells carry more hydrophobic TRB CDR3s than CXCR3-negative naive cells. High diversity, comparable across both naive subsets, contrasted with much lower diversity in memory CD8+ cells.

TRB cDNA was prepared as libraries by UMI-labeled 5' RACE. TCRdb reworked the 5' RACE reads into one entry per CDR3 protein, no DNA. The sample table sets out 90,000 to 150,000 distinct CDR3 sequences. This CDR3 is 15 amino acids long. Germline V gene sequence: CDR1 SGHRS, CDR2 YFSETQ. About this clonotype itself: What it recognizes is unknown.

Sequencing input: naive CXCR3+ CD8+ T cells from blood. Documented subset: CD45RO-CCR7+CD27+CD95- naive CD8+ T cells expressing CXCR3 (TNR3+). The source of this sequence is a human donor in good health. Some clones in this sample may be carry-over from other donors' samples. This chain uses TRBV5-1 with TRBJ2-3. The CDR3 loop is CASSVGGSGADTQYF.